The 15 T cell receptor beta chains presented below share a single source sample, sequenced in a study of blood T cell repertoires in COVID-19 (dated by TCRdb to the early 2020s). Libraries were built with the immunoSEQ multiplex PCR assay. TCRdb retrieved this table from immuneACCESS and kept in-frame rearrangements only. Not all clones are present; in checked studies, unresolved V genes account for under half, and no reason is known for the remainder. This sample gives 350,000 to 550,000 clones in total; roughly 87% of them show up just once. In total, the top ten clones hold 1.5% to 2% of the sample. The sample was PBMCs or T cells enriched from blood (not recorded which). All receptors derive from a woman between 18 and 29 years old with acute COVID-19.

This chain connects TRBV7-8 to TRBJ2-5; D not certain. Trimming removed 3 bases at V and 4 bases at J, with 21 bases between. This CDR3 region has 17 residues. CDR1 and CDR2 from the germline V gene are SGHVS and FQNEAQ. In nucleotides, the CDR3 is TGTGCCAGCAGCTTTCCAGCGCCCCCCCCAAAAAGAGAGACCCAGTACTTC. This gives the protein CASSFPAPPPKRETQYF.

The CDR3 region has the DNA TGTGCCAGCAGTTCTACGACCGACAGAAATAATTCACCCCTCCACTTT. Its protein is CASSSTTDRNNSPLHF. The V and J genes are TRBV7-9 and TRBJ1-6; perhaps TRBD1 as D (5 bases). There are 16 residues in the CDR3. Trimming stripped 6 bases from V and 5 bases from J, with 17 bases between. The germline gives CDR1 SEHNR, CDR2 FQNEAQ (reference sequence).

The sample holds one count of this clone. This chain joins TRBV28 and TRBJ2-1; weak D call: TRBD2 (6 bases). V gave up 1 base and J gave up 15 bases, with 13 bases separating them. The CDR3 consists of 12 residues. CDR1 and CDR2 (germline): MDHEN, SYDVKM. The DNA of the CDR3 is TGTGCCAGCAGTTTATACGGGAGCTATCTGTTCTTC. Residues: CASSLYGSYLFF. The whole variable domain, filled in from reference TRBV28 and TRBJ2-1, reads DVKVTQSSRYLVKRTGEKVFLECVQDMDHENMFWYRQDPGLGLRLIYFSYDVKMKEKGDIPEGYSVSREKKERFSLILESASTNQTSMYLCASSLYGSYLFFGPGTRLTVL.

This clone was seen just once. This chain links TRBV27 with TRBJ2-2; TRBD1 matches 11 bases. Germline values: CDR1 MNHEY, CDR2 SMNVEV (reference sequence). The CDR3 length is 21 residues. V was pared by 5 bases and J by 4 bases, with 21 bases of the junction left unmatched. The CDR3 reads CASSPTGTGLGQGAGTGELFF. The CDR3 DNA reads TGTGCCAGCAGTCCCACCGGGACAGGCCTTGGACAGGGGGCAGGCACCGGGGAGCTGTTTTTT.

This clone was observed once. The V and J genes are TRBV9 and TRBJ2-7; D is perhaps TRBD2 (6 bases). The CDR3 runs to 14 residues. V dropped 0 bases and J dropped 0 bases, with 7 bases sitting between them. Germline-derived CDR1 and CDR2 are SGDLS and YYNGEE. As DNA, the CDR3 is TGTGCCAGCAGCGTAGGCGGGGACTCCTACGAGCAGTACTTC. Translating gives CASSVGGDSYEQYF.

This chain links TRBV5-4 with TRBJ1-2, with 8 bases aligning to TRBD1. Germline CDR1 reads SGHNT; CDR2 reads YYREEE (reference sequence). V lost 4 bases and J lost 3; bases outside the gene matches: 5. The CDR3 sequence is 14 residues long. The CDR3 reads CASSPGTGDYGYTF. The CDR3 DNA follows: TGTGCCAGCAGCCCCGGGACAGGAGACTATGGCTACACCTTC.

V is TRBV2 and J is TRBJ1-4, with a possible D match to TRBD1 (6 bases). The V gene's germline CDR1 is SNHLY and CDR2 FYNNEI. The germline V and J ends were trimmed by 0 bases and 7 bases, with 15 bases remaining between them. This CDR3 has 16 amino acids. DNA for the CDR3: TGTGCCAGCAGTGAAGCAAACAGGGTATGGGGTGAAAAACTGTTTTTT. This translates into CASSEANRVWGEKLFF.

The rearrangement links TRBV13 to TRBJ2-1, with D perhaps TRBD1 (6 bases). Germline V gene sequence: CDR1 PRHDT, CDR2 FYEKMQ (reference sequence). CDR3 size: 13 residues. Between the trimmed V and J ends, which lost 2 bases and 10 bases, there was a span of 12 bases. The CDR3, as DNA: TGTGCCAGCAGCTTACTCGGACAGCGAGAGCAGTTCTTC. Protein product: CASSLLGQREQFF.

This chain links TRBV2 with TRBJ1-4; 8 positions agree with TRBD1. The germline V gene encodes CDR1 SNHLY and CDR2 FYNNEI. There are 14 residues in the CDR3. V was pared by 6 bases and J by 5 bases, with 5 bases of the junction left unmatched. CDR3 nucleotide sequence: TGTGCCAGCAGGCAGGGGGCCCTAAATGAAAAACTGTTTTTT. Protein product: CASRQGALNEKLFF. The entire variable domain, with the rest obtained from reference TRBV2 and TRBJ1-4, is as follows: EPEVTQTPSHQVTQMGQEVILRCVPISNHLYFYWYRQILGQKVEFLVSFYNNEISEKSEIFDDQFSVERPDGSNFTLKIRSTKLEDSAMYFCASRQGALNEKLFFGSGTQLSVL.

The V call is TRBV5-1, the J call TRBJ2-3, with D possibly TRBD2 on 5 matching bases. Trimming stripped 5 bases from V and 2 bases from J, with 12 bases between. This CDR3 comprises 14 residues. From germline, CDR1 is SGHRS and CDR2 YFSETQ. The CDR3 region has the DNA TGCGCCAGCAGGCGGACTTCAAACACAGATACGCAGTATTTT. This sequence encodes CASRRTSNTDTQYF.

This CDR3 reads CTSSQPFSYEQYF. The CDR3 nucleotides are TGCACCAGCAGCCAACCCTTCTCCTACGAGCAGTACTTC. The chain links TRBV1 to TRBJ2-7; the table's D call TRBD2 went unverified against the DNA. TRBV1 is classified as a pseudogene. The length of the CDR3 is 13 residues.

This rearrangement joins TRBV4-3 to TRBJ1-3, with D perhaps TRBD1 (5 bases). V was pared by 0 bases and J by 4 bases, with 22 bases between. Germline lookup yields CDR1 LGHNA and CDR2 YSLEER. The CDR3 spans 19 residues. The CDR3 bases are TGCGCCAGCAGCCAAGATGCGGGGTCGGCCAGGGAAAGAGGAAACACCATATATTTT. This translates into CASSQDAGSARERGNTIYF.

CDR3 sequence: CASSPGTSGSRTYNEQFF. The CDR3 coding sequence is TGTGCCAGCAGCCCCGGGACTAGCGGGAGTCGTACCTACAATGAGCAGTTCTTC. The chain recombines TRBV7-2 with TRBJ2-1; 14 nucleotides match TRBD2. The V segment lost 5 bases and the J segment 2 bases; nucleotides outside the gene matches: 8. CDR1 is SGHTA and CDR2 is FQGNSA in the germline V gene. There are 18 residues in the CDR3.

The chain links TRBV3-1 (or the pseudogene TRBV3-2) to TRBJ1-5, with D unresolved. Per the germline V gene, CDR1 is LGHDT and CDR2 is YNNKEL (reference sequence). V shed 2 bases and J shed 3 bases, with 5 bases lying between them. The CDR3 extends over 13 amino acids. The CDR3: CASSQSLNQPQHF. The CDR3 coding sequence is TGTGCCAGCAGCCAATCTCTCAATCAGCCCCAGCATTTT.

This chain links TRBV27 with TRBJ2-6; 8 bases map to TRBD1. With 2 bases clipped from V and 1 base from J, the junction kept 13 bases outside the gene matches. The CDR3 is made up of 20 amino acids. The germline CDR1 and CDR2 sequences are MNHEY and SMNVEV (reference sequence). CDR3 coding DNA: TGTGCCAGCAGTTTAAGGACAGGGCTACTATATCAATCTGGGGCCAACGTCCTGACTTTC. This gives the protein CASSLRTGLLYQSGANVLTF.